These 22 T cell receptor beta chains came from one sample sequenced in a study of T cell changes during pregnancy in multiple sclerosis. This table comes from immunoSEQ multiplex PCR, and its TCRdb copy is limited to in-frame clones, with some not included. Of 55,000 to 80,000 clones listed, around 90% were seen once; the top ten hold over 7.5%. This sample comprised peripheral blood, obtained after pregnancy. These receptors all come from a female donor in good health, enrolled as a control in a pregnancy study.

This CDR3 reads CASSPTTEETQYF. CDR3 nucleotides: TGTGCCAGCAGCCCAACAACAGAGGAGACCCAGTACTTC. The chain joins TRBV5-4 to TRBJ2-5; no clear D gene. The CDR3 consists of 13 residues. The germline V and J ends were trimmed by 4 bases and 5 bases, with 12 bases remaining between them. The germline V gene encodes CDR1 SGHNT and CDR2 YYREEE (reference sequence).

The rearrangement uses TRBV30 and TRBJ2-7; 10 nucleotides align to TRBD1. Germline CDR1 reads GTSNPN; CDR2 reads SVGIG (reference sequence). J lost 5 bases, V lost 5 bases, and 9 bases had no gene match. The CDR3 contains 14 residues. The CDR3: CAWSTGTGVHEQYF. CDR3 DNA: TGTGCCTGGTCGACCGGGACAGGGGTCCACGAGCAGTACTTC.

In its sample, this clone was seen once. The chain couples TRBV30 to TRBJ2-3; 7 positions match TRBD2. This CDR3 comprises 16 residues. CDR1 GTSNPN and CDR2 SVGIG come from the germline V gene (reference sequence). The V and J ends lost 1 base and 4 bases, in that order; junction bases with no gene match: 11. The CDR3 spells CAWSGRDYPLPDTQYF. The CDR3, as DNA: TGTGCCTGGAGTGGCCGGGACTATCCTCTTCCAGATACGCAGTATTTT. The entire variable domain, with the rest obtained from reference TRBV30 and TRBJ2-3, is as follows: SQTIHQWPATLVQPVGSPLSLECTVEGTSNPNLYWYRQAAGRGLQLLFYSVGIGQISSEVPQNLSASRPQDRQFILSSKKLLLSDSGFYLCAWSGRDYPLPDTQYFGPGTRLTVL.

The rearrangement links TRBV30 to TRBJ1-5, with 8 nucleotides matching TRBD1. The CDR3 is 12 amino acids. The J segment lost 9 bases and the V segment lost 3 bases, leaving 4 bases of the junction unmatched. CDR1 GTSNPN and CDR2 SVGIG come from the germline V gene (reference sequence). CDR3 nucleotides: TGTGCCTGGAGCGAACAGGGGGGGCCCCAGCATTTT. Residues: CAWSEQGGPQHF.

The rearrangement joins TRBV2 to TRBJ2-5, with 9 bases that match TRBD2. The length of the CDR3 is 15 residues. The V gene's germline CDR1 is SNHLY and CDR2 FYNNEI. V was pared by 4 bases and J by 4 bases, with 7 bases of the junction left unmatched. The CDR3 region is CASSVVAGGSETQYF. CDR3 sequence (DNA): TGTGCCAGCAGTGTAGTTGCGGGGGGGTCAGAGACCCAGTACTTC.

V and J are TRBV7-8 and TRBJ2-5; 7 bases map to TRBD1. J was trimmed by 4 bases and V by 3 bases; bases with no gene match: 5. The CDR3 contains 14 residues. Germline assignment: CDR1 SGHVS and CDR2 FQNEAQ. CDR3 sequence (DNA): TGTGCCAGCAGCTTGCTTCCAGGGGGAGAGACCCAGTACTTC. Translated: CASSLLPGGETQYF.

The chain recombines TRBV9 with TRBJ1-6, with TRBD1 matching 8 bases. The CDR3 loop spans 14 amino acids. The junction had 8 bases not matched to a gene; V was cut back by 7 bases and J by 8 bases. CDR1 and CDR2 (germline): SGDLS, YYNGEE. CDR3 sequence reads: CASASKQGDSPLHF. In DNA form, the CDR3 reads TGTGCCAGCGCCTCAAAACAGGGGGATTCACCCCTCCACTTT.

This sequence joins TRBV7-6 and TRBJ2-1; 8 bases fit TRBD2. CDR1 and CDR2 (germline): SGHVS, FNYEAQ. The V and J ends lost 5 bases and 8 bases, in that order; junction bases with no gene match: 11. CDR3 length: 15 residues. The CDR3 sequence: CASSQGTRAFDEQFF. CDR3 nucleotides: TGTGCCAGCAGCCAAGGGACTAGAGCGTTCGATGAGCAGTTCTTC. Full variable domain (rest looked up from reference TRBV7-6 and TRBJ2-1): GAGVSQSPRYKVTKRGQDVALRCDPISGHVSLYWYRQALGQGPEFLTYFNYEAQQDKSGLPNDRFSAERPEGSISTLTIQRTEQRDSAMYRCASSQGTRAFDEQFFGPGTRLTVL.

J is TRBJ2-7 and V is TRBV30; D call uncertain. CDR1 GTSNPN and CDR2 SVGIG come from the germline V gene (reference sequence). The germline V and J ends were trimmed by 0 bases and 9 bases, with 12 bases remaining between them. The CDR3 is made up of 12 amino acids. The CDR3 reads CAWSVIELAQYF. The CDR3 nucleotides read TGTGCCTGGAGTGTTATAGAGCTCGCGCAGTACTTC.

The V gene is TRBV4-2, the J gene TRBJ1-2; 7 bases align to TRBD1. The CDR3 is 16 residues long. Germline V gene data show CDR1 as LGHNA and CDR2 as YNFKEQ. V lost 3 bases and J lost 4; bases outside the gene matches: 11. This chain's CDR3 is CASSQARDSLIYGYTF. In DNA form, the CDR3 reads TGTGCCAGCAGCCAGGCCCGGGACAGTCTTATCTATGGCTACACCTTC.

The J gene is TRBJ1-1, the V gene TRBV11-2; 12 nucleotides agree with TRBD1. CDR1 and CDR2 from the germline V gene are SGHAT and FQNNGV. The CDR3 consists of 16 residues. V was clipped by 5 bases and J by 6 bases; unmatched bases: 10. DNA for the CDR3: TGTGCCAGCAGCATCGGTCCGGGACAGGGGGCGGCTGAAGCTTTCTTT. It codes for CASSIGPGQGAAEAFF.

The chain carries TRBV10-2 and TRBJ1-1; tentatively, D is TRBD1 (6 bases). Trimming pared 10 bases from V and 0 bases from J, leaving 12 bases between. This CDR3 comprises 13 residues. Germline V gene lookup returns CDR1 WSHSY and CDR2 SAAADI. The CDR3 DNA reads as TGCGCCACCCGGGACACTATGAACACTGAAGCTTTCTTT. Its translation: CATRDTMNTEAFF.

V and J are TRBV7-9 and TRBJ2-3, with TRBD2 matching 15 bases. The CDR3 has 18 amino acids. Germline CDR1 reads SEHNR; CDR2 reads FQNEAQ (reference sequence). V shed 5 bases, J shed 5 bases, and the junction held 11 bases outside the gene matches. The CDR3: CASSVLGTSGGLIDTQYF. CDR3 nucleotides: TGTGCCAGCAGCGTCCTTGGGACTAGCGGGGGGTTGATAGATACGCAGTATTTT.

The chain carries TRBV27 and TRBJ2-3, with 10 bases aligning to TRBD1. The CDR3 loop spans 15 amino acids. Losses at the gene ends were 4 bases for V and 2 bases for J; bases not matched to a gene: 3. In germline, CDR1 is MNHEY, CDR2 SMNVEV (reference sequence). In DNA form, the CDR3 reads TGTGCCAGCAGTTCGACAGGGGGCCCCACAGATACGCAGTATTTT. It specifies CASSSTGGPTDTQYF.

This clone is a singleton in its sample. This sequence joins TRBV10-3 and TRBJ2-7, with D maybe TRBD1 (6 bases). Germline loops: CDR1 ENHRY, CDR2 SYGVKD. Trimming took off 10 bases at V and 6 bases at J, with 13 bases between the two ends. This CDR3 is 11 amino acids long. The CDR3 is CATRDTGEQYF. The CDR3 nucleotides read TGTGCCACCCGGGACACGGGCGAGCAGTACTTC.

CDR3 sequence: CASSPRGRIYGYTF. The CDR3 DNA reads as TGTGCCAGCAGCCCCAGGGGGCGCATCTATGGCTACACCTTC. The V gene is TRBV27, the J gene TRBJ1-2, with 8 positions matching TRBD1. The CDR3 length is 14 residues. Germline V CDR1 and CDR2: MNHEY, SMNVEV (reference sequence). V trimming: 6 bases; J trimming: 4 bases; junction bases outside the gene matches: 7.

The rearrangement links TRBV7-2 to TRBJ2-1; 10 bases match TRBD2. The CDR3 is made up of 18 amino acids. J gave up 6 bases and V 2 bases, and 13 bases lay outside the gene matches. Germline V gives CDR1 SGHTA, CDR2 FQGNSA. The CDR3 nucleotides are TGTGCCAGCAGCTTAATCTTTCCGTCTAGCGGGGGAACCAATGAGCAGTTCTTC. Protein product: CASSLIFPSSGGTNEQFF.

This chain's CDR3 is CASSTAGVNYGYTF. The CDR3 DNA follows: TGTGCCAGTAGTACCGCAGGGGTGAACTATGGCTACACCTTC. The V gene is TRBV19, the J gene TRBJ1-2; maybe TRBD1 (6 bases). CDR1 is LNHDA and CDR2 is SQIVND in the germline V gene (reference sequence). The CDR3 covers 14 residues. V lost 4 bases and J lost 2, with 11 bases in between.

The V gene is TRBV29-1, the J gene TRBJ1-1; 7 bases align to TRBD1. Looked up from germline, CDR1 is SQVTM and CDR2 is ANQGSEA. V trimming: 5 bases; J trimming: 10 bases; junction bases outside the gene matches: 4. This CDR3 comprises 10 residues. The CDR3 reads CSVQGDGAFF. The DNA for the CDR3 is TGCAGCGTTCAGGGGGATGGAGCTTTCTTT. The full variable domain, in which reference TRBV29-1 and TRBJ1-1 provide the parts outside the CDR3, is SAVISQKPSRDICQRGTSLTIQCQVDSQVTMMFWYRQQPGQSLTLIATANQGSEATYESGFVIDKFPISRPNLTFSTLTVSNMSPEDSSIYLCSVQGDGAFFGQGTRLTVV.

V gene TRBV5-5 combines with J gene TRBJ2-5; 9 bases line up with TRBD2. V was pared by 0 bases and J by 7 bases, with 7 bases of the junction left unmatched. The CDR3 is 15 residues long. Germline CDR1 and CDR2: SGHKS and YYEKEE (reference sequence). CDR3 coding DNA: TGTGCCAGCAGCTTGGCATCTAGCGGGGTAGGGACCCAGTACTTC. Translated: CASSLASSGVGTQYF.

The chain links TRBV27 to TRBJ1-1; D uncertain. The CDR3 covers 14 residues. V was cut by 2 bases and J by 1 base, with 8 bases left in between. CDR1 is MNHEY, CDR2 SMNVEV, per germline (reference sequence). The chain's CDR3 is CASSLMAGNTEAFF. Written as DNA, the CDR3 is TGTGCCAGCAGTTTAATGGCAGGGAACACTGAAGCTTTCTTT.

The chain has TRBV5-4 and TRBJ2-2, with 8 bases lining up with TRBD2. The germline CDR1 and CDR2 sequences are SGHNT and YYREEE (reference sequence). J lost 5 bases, V lost 1 base, and 4 bases had no gene match. There are 15 residues in the CDR3. The CDR3 nucleotides read TGTGCCAGCAGCTTGACAGCGGGAGCTACCGGGGAGCTGTTTTTT. It yields the protein CASSLTAGATGELFF. The full variable domain, with the rest looked up from reference TRBV5-4 and TRBJ2-2, is ETGVTQSPTHLIKTRGQQVTLRCSSQSGHNTVSWYQQALGQGPQFIFQYYREEENGRGNFPPRFSGLQFPNYSSELNVNALELDDSALYLCASSLTAGATGELFFGEGSRLTVL.